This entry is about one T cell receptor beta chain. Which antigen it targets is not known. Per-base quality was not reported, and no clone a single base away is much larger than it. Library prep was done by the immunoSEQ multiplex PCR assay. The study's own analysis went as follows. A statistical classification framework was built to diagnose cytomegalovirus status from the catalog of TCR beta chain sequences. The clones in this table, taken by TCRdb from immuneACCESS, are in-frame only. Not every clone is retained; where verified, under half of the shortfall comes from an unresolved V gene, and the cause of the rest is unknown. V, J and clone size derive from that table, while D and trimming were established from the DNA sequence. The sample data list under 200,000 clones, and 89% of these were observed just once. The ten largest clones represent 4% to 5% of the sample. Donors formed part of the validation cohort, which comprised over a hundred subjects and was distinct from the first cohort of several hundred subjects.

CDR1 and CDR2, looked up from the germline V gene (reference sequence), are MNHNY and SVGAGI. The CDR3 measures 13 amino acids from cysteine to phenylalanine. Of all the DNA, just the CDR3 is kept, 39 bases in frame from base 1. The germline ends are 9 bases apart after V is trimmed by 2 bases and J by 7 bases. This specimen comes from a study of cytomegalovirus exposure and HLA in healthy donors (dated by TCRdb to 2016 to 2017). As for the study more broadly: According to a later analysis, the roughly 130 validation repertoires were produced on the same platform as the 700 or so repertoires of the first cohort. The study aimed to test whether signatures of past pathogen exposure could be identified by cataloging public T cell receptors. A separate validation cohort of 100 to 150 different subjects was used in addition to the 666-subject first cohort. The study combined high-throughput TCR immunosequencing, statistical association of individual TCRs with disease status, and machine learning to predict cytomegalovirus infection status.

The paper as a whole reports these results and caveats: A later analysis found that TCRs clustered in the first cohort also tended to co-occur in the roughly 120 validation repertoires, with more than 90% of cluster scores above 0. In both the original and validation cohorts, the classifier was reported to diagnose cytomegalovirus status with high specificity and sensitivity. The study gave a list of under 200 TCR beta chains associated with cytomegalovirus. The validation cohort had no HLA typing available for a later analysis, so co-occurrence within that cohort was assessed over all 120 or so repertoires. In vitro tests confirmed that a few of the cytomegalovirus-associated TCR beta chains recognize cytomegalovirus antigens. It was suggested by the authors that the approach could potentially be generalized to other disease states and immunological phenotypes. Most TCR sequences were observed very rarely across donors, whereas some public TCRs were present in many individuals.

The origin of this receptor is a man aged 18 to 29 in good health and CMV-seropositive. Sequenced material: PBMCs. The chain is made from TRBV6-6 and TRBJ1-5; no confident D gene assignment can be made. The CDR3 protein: CASSYNSGQPQHF. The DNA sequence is TGTGCCAGCAGTTACAACAGCGGACAGCCCCAGCATTTT.